Listed here are 24 T cell receptor beta chains from one sample, sequenced in a study of blood T cell repertoires in COVID-19. Method: immunoSEQ multiplex PCR; TCRdb's copy keeps in-frame clones and lacks some. The sample yields 100,000 to 150,000 clones, approximately 90% seen once. Sequenced input: peripheral blood. The receptor source for this set is a man in his 60s with COVID-19, enrolled during active disease.

The rearrangement uses TRBV28 and TRBJ2-7; TRBD1 matches at 9 bases. Looked up from germline, CDR1 is MDHEN and CDR2 is SYDVKM. The CDR3 is 14 amino acids. Trimming removed 6 bases from V and 5 bases from J; junction bases left unmatched: 8. The CDR3 coding sequence is TGTGCCAGCAGGGGACAGGGAGGAACAGACGAGCAGTACTTC. Amino acid sequence: CASRGQGGTDEQYF.

This clone was seen once. CDR3: CASSQSCVGGAEETQYF. DNA of the CDR3: TGCGCCAGCAGTCAATCATGTGTCGGGGGGGCCGAGGAGACCCAGTACTTC. The chain uses TRBV23-1 and TRBJ2-5; 8 bases align to TRBD2. Being an ORF, TRBV23-1 has a function that is uncertain. V gave up 0 bases and J gave up 5 bases; unmatched junction bases: 11. The CDR3 has 17 residues.

This sequence joins TRBV6-2 or TRBV6-3 and TRBJ1-2; 7 nucleotides line up with TRBD1. The germline V gene encodes CDR1 MNHEY and CDR2 SVGEGT. The CDR3 contains 14 residues. The junction had 5 bases not matched to a gene; V was cut back by 5 bases and J by 2 bases. CDR3 in DNA: TGTGCCAGCAGTAATCCGGGACAGAACTATGGCTACACCTTC. It yields the protein CASSNPGQNYGYTF.

J is TRBJ2-6 and V is TRBV7-8; 8 positions match TRBD2. CDR3 size: 15 residues. CDR1 is SGHVS, CDR2 FQNEAQ, per germline. With 0 bases clipped from V and 7 bases from J, the junction kept 2 bases outside the gene matches. CDR3 amino acids: CASSLAGGGANVLTF. The CDR3 region has the DNA TGTGCCAGCAGCTTAGCCGGGGGGGGTGCCAACGTCCTGACTTTC. The full variable domain, with the rest looked up from reference TRBV7-8 and TRBJ2-6, is GAGVSQSPRYKVAKRGQDVALRCDPISGHVSLFWYQQALGQGPEFLTYFQNEAQLDKSGLPSDRFFAERPEGSVSTLKIQRTQQEDSAVYLCASSLAGGGANVLTFGAGSRLTVL.

This clone is a singleton in its sample. The chain joins TRBV19 to TRBJ2-2; D might be TRBD2 (6 bases). Trimming cost V 5 bases and J 4 bases, with 14 bases left between them. CDR1 is LNHDA, CDR2 SQIVND, per germline (reference sequence). The CDR3 is 15 amino acids. This chain's CDR3 is CASSSIPGGTGELFF. Written as DNA, the CDR3 is TGTGCCAGTAGTTCGATCCCCGGGGGCACCGGGGAGCTGTTTTTT.

The chain recombines TRBV28 with TRBJ2-3; TRBD1 matches at 8 bases. Germline CDR1 MDHEN, CDR2 SYDVKM. V was pared by 1 base and J by 5 bases, with 5 bases of the junction left unmatched. CDR3 length: 15 residues. This CDR3 is CASSLLAGGIDTQYF. CDR3 DNA sequence: TGTGCCAGCAGTTTATTAGCAGGGGGCATAGATACGCAGTATTTT.

The chain combines TRBV6-2 or TRBV6-3 with TRBJ1-4; maybe TRBD1 (6 bases). Deletions cut 5 bases from V and 8 bases from J, with 12 bases between. The CDR3 covers 13 residues. Germline V gene lookup returns CDR1 MNHEY and CDR2 SVGEGT. CDR3 loop: CASSRTEAEKLFF. Here the CDR3 DNA reads TGTGCCAGCAGTCGGACAGAAGCCGAAAAACTGTTTTTT.

CDR3 sequence: CASSQDWRGVGELFF. CDR3 bases: TGCGCCAGCAGCCAAGATTGGCGGGGTGTGGGGGAGCTGTTTTTT. The chain links TRBV4-3 to TRBJ2-2; maybe TRBD2 (6 bases). Germline V gene data show CDR1 as LGHNA and CDR2 as YSLEER. The V end was cut by 0 bases, the J end by 8 bases, with 13 bases between. The CDR3 consists of 15 residues.

This chain connects TRBV19 to TRBJ2-4; 12 nucleotides match TRBD1. The CDR3 length is 19 residues. V lost 3 bases to trimming and J lost 9 bases; unmatched junction nucleotides: 18. Germline CDR1 is LNHDA and CDR2 is SQIVND (reference sequence). The CDR3 nucleotides read TGTGCCAGTAGTATGGGGGACAGGGGGCGCGCCTTTCAAGCCAGCATTCAGTACTTC. Translated, it gives CASSMGDRGRAFQASIQYF.

This chain joins TRBV9 and TRBJ1-2; D ambiguous. Between the trimmed V and J ends, which lost 0 bases and 7 bases, there was a span of 13 bases. The CDR3 sequence is 14 residues long. Germline V gene data show CDR1 as SGDLS and CDR2 as YYNGEE. The CDR3 DNA is TGTGCCAGCAGCGTAGCCCGGGGTCCGGGTGGCTACACCTTC. This gives the protein CASSVARGPGGYTF.

CDR3 loop: CASSSDRNTGELFF. For the CDR3, the DNA is TGTGCCAGCAGCTCGGACAGAAACACCGGGGAGCTGTTTTTT. V and J are TRBV5-6 and TRBJ2-2; D perhaps matches TRBD1 (6 bases). There are 14 residues in the CDR3. Germline assignment: CDR1 SGHDT and CDR2 YYEEEE. V dropped 3 bases and J dropped 2 bases, with 8 bases sitting between them.

This chain uses TRBV5-1 with TRBJ2-2; no clear D gene. Trimming removed 1 base at V and 4 bases at J, with 14 bases between. CDR1 and CDR2 from the germline V gene are SGHRS and YFSETQ. The CDR3 runs 16 residues. The CDR3 sequence: CASSLTDTLITGELFF. In DNA, the CDR3 is TGCGCCAGCAGCTTGACAGACACTCTTATCACCGGGGAGCTGTTTTTT.

The chain has TRBV29-1 and TRBJ2-5, with 12 bases fitting TRBD2. The CDR3 totals 14 residues. The J segment lost 4 bases and the V segment lost 5 bases, leaving 5 bases of the junction unmatched. Germline V gene lookup returns CDR1 SQVTM and CDR2 ANQGSEA. Here the CDR3 reads CSVPQTSGGETQYF. CDR3 in DNA: TGCAGCGTTCCACAGACTAGCGGGGGAGAGACCCAGTACTTC.

The chain combines TRBV5-4 with TRBJ1-2; no definite D call. CDR1 and CDR2 (germline): SGHNT, YYREEE (reference sequence). CDR3 length equals 12 residues. Trimming pared 2 bases from V and 5 bases from J, leaving 7 bases between. The CDR3: CASSFSMYGYTF. As DNA, the CDR3 is TGTGCCAGCAGCTTTTCTATGTATGGCTACACCTTC. Using reference TRBV5-4 and TRBJ1-2 for the parts outside the CDR3, the full variable domain is ETGVTQSPTHLIKTRGQQVTLRCSSQSGHNTVSWYQQALGQGPQFIFQYYREEENGRGNFPPRFSGLQFPNYSSELNVNALELDDSALYLCASSFSMYGYTFGSGTRLTVV.

This chain links TRBV5-5 with TRBJ2-4, with 15 bases fitting TRBD2. In germline, CDR1 is SGHKS, CDR2 YYEKEE (reference sequence). Losses at the gene ends were 4 bases for V and 15 bases for J; bases not matched to a gene: 8. The CDR3 length is 14 residues. The CDR3 loop is CASSPRTSGGALYF. The CDR3 DNA reads as TGTGCCAGCAGCCCCCGGACTAGCGGGGGGGCCTTGTACTTC.

The rearrangement uses TRBV7-6 and TRBJ2-5; a possible D gene is TRBD1 (5 bases). CDR3 length equals 15 residues. CDR1 and CDR2 from the germline V gene are SGHVS and FNYEAQ. Trimming cost V 0 bases and J 1 base, with 9 bases left between them. CDR3 sequence reads: CASSLARTPQETQYF. As DNA, the CDR3 is TGTGCCAGCAGCTTAGCGCGGACACCCCAAGAGACCCAGTACTTC.

V is TRBV29-1 and J is TRBJ1-5, with a possible D match to TRBD1 (5 bases). Germline V gene lookup returns CDR1 SQVTM and CDR2 ANQGSEA. V gave up 5 bases and J gave up 7 bases, with 15 bases separating them. The CDR3 is 13 residues long. CDR3 loop: CSVSGGVGQPQHF. The CDR3 bases are TGCAGCGTTTCCGGGGGGGTAGGACAGCCCCAGCATTTT.

This clone was found a few times. CDR3 nucleotide sequence: TGTGCCAGCAGCTTAGTGCAAGGGGGACGGGACTACGAGCAGTACTTC. Residues: CASSLVQGGRDYEQYF. The chain carries TRBV7-9 and TRBJ2-7, with D possibly being TRBD1 (6 bases). CDR1 is SEHNR and CDR2 is FQNEAQ in the germline V gene (reference sequence). The length of the CDR3 is 16 residues. Trimming took off 1 base at V and 3 bases at J, with 16 bases between the two ends.

The rearrangement joins TRBV30 to TRBJ1-1, with D possibly matching TRBD1 (6 bases). Between the trimmed V and J ends, which lost 4 bases and 1 base, there was a span of 13 bases. Germline lookup yields CDR1 GTSNPN and CDR2 SVGIG (reference sequence). The CDR3 extends over 14 amino acids. The CDR3 protein is CAWITLGGNTEAFF. CDR3 DNA: TGTGCCTGGATTACCCTAGGGGGGAACACTGAAGCTTTCTTT.

The chain joins TRBV7-2 to TRBJ1-6; possible D gene TRBD1, 6 bases. The V gene lost 1 base and the J gene lost 10 bases, with 17 bases spanning the gap. Germline V gives CDR1 SGHTA, CDR2 FQGNSA. The CDR3 has 16 residues. CDR3 amino acids: CASSLVSGEGWSPLHF. The CDR3 DNA sequence: TGTGCCAGCAGCTTAGTCTCAGGGGAAGGTTGGTCACCCCTCCACTTT.

As DNA, the CDR3 is TGTGCCAGCAGCTTAGAGCCTAACACTGAAGCTTTCTTT. Translated, it gives CASSLEPNTEAFF. V and J are TRBV7-3 and TRBJ1-1, with D unclear. CDR1 is SGHTA and CDR2 is FQGTGA in the germline V gene. The CDR3 totals 13 residues. V lost 2 bases to trimming and J lost 2 bases, with 6 bases between them.

The J gene is TRBJ2-5, the V gene TRBV11-3; D possibly corresponds to TRBD2 (5 bases). Per the germline V gene, CDR1 is SGHNT and CDR2 is YENEEA. The CDR3 runs 11 residues. The CDR3 reads CHWRYRETQYF. In nucleotides, the CDR3 is TGTCATTGGAGGTATAGGGAGACCCAGTACTTC.

The chain joins TRBV7-8 to TRBJ1-5; perhaps TRBD1 as D (6 bases). The V gene's germline CDR1 is SGHVS and CDR2 FQNEAQ. This CDR3 has 16 residues. V was clipped by 1 base and J by 3 bases, with 13 bases between them. Written as DNA, the CDR3 is TGTGCCAGCAGCTTAGTCTTAGGGGGTTACAATCAGCCCCAGCATTTT. Its protein product is CASSLVLGGYNQPQHF.

V usage is TRBV5-6 and J usage is TRBJ1-2; tentatively, D is TRBD1 (5 bases). Germline assignment: CDR1 SGHDT and CDR2 YYEEEE. V lost 5 bases and J lost 7, with 15 bases in between. The CDR3 is made up of 13 amino acids. CDR3 DNA: TGTGCCAGCAGTTCCATTGGGGCACGTGGCTACACCTTC. It codes for CASSSIGARGYTF.